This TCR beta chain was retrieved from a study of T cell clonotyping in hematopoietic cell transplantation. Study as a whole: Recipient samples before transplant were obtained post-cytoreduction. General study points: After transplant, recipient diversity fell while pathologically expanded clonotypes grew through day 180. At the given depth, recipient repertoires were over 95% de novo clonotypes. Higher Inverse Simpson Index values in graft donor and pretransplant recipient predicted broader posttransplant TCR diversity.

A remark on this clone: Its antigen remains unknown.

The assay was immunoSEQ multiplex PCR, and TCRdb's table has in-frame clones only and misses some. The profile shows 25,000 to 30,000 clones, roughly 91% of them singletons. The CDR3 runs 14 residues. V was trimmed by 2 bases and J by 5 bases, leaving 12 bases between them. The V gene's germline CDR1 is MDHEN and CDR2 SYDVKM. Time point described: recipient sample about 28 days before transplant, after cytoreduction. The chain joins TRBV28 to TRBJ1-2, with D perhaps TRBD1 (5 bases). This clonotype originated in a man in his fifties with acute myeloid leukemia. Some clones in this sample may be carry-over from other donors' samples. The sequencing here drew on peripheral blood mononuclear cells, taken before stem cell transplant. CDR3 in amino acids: CASSLPRGVYGYTF. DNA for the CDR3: TGTGCCAGCAGTTTACCGAGAGGGGTATATGGCTACACCTTC.